The entry below describes one T cell receptor (beta chain). As yet, its antigen is unknown. CDR1 and CDR2 from the germline V gene are MNHEY and SVGAGI. Trimming cost V 0 bases and J 8 bases; bases outside gene matches: 2. The CDR3 extends over 14 amino acids. These data belong to a study of T cells in narcolepsy. Study-wide background: Donors had narcolepsy type 1 or type 2, or were healthy controls. Whole-study results and caveats: Autoreactive clone sequences were missing from some blood memory CD4+ repertoires. Blood of same and different patients, but not healthy controls, reportedly held recurring autoreactive clonotypes. Autoreactive HCRT-specific and TRIB2-specific clonotypes were marked in same-patient CSF-versus-blood CD4+ comparisons.

TCRdb's copy holds only in-frame clones and misses some; the assay was immunoSEQ multiplex PCR. The profile shows under 30,000 clones, approximately 80% of them singletons. This clonotype was sampled from a human donor with narcolepsy. The chain recombines TRBV6-5 with TRBJ1-4, with 8 bases identical to TRBD1. The material sequenced was CD45RA- memory CD4+ T cells from PBMCs. The CDR3: CASSYSYRGEKLFF. CDR3 bases: TGTGCCAGCAGTTACTCGTACAGGGGGGAAAAACTGTTTTTT.